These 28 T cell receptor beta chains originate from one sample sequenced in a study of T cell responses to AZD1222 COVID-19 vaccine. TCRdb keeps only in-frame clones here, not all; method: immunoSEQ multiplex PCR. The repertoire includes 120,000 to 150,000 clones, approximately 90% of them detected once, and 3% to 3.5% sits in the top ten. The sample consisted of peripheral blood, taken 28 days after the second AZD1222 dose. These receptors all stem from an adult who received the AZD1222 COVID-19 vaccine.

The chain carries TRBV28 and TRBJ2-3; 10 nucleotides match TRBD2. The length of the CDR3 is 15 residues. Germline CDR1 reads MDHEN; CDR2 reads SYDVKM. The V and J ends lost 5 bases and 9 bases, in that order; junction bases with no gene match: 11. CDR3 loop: CASSARYSGGRTQYF. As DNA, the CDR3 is TGTGCCAGCAGTGCCCGCTATAGCGGGGGGAGGACGCAGTATTTT.

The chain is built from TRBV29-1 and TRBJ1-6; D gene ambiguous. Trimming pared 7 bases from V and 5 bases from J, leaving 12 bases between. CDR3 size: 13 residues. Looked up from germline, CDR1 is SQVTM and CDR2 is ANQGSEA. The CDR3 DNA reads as TGCAGCGCCCGTCTAACCGATAATTCACCCCTCCACTTT. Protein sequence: CSARLTDNSPLHF.

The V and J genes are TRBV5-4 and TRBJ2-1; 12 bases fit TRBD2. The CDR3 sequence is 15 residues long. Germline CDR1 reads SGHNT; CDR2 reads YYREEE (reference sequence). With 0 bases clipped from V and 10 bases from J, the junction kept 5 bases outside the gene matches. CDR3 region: CASSLGTSGTLEQFF. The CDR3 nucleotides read TGTGCCAGCAGCTTGGGGACTAGCGGGACACTGGAGCAGTTCTTC.

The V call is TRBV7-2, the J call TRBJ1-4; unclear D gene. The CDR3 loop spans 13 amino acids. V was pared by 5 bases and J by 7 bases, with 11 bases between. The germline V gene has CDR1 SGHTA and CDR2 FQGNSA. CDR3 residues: CASSPRTTEKLFF. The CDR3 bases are TGTGCCAGCAGCCCGCGGACGACTGAAAAACTGTTTTTT.

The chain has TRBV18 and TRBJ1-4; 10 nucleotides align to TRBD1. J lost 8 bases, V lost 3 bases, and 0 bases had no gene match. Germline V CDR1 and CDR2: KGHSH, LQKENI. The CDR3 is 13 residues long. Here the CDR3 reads CASSPGQGEKLFF. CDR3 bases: TGTGCCAGCTCACCGGGACAGGGGGAAAAACTGTTTTTT. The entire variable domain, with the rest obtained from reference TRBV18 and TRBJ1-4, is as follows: NAGVMQNPRHLVRRRGQEARLRCSPMKGHSHVYWYRQLPEEGLKFMVYLQKENIIDESGMPKERFSAEFPKEGPSILRIQQVVRGDSAAYFCASSPGQGEKLFFGSGTQLSVL.

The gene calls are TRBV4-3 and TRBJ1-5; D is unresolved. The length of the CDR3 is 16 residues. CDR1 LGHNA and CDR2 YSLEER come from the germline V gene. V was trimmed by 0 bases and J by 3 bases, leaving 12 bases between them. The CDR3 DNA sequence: TGCGCCAGCAGCCAAGATGCGGGTGCCCCCAATCAGCCCCAGCATTTT. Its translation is CASSQDAGAPNQPQHF.

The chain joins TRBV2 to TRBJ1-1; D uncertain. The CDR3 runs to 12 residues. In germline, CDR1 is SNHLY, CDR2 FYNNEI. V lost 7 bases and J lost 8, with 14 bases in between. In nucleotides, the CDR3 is TGTGCCAGCAACATAGGGCCCACCGAAGCTTTCTTT. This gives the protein CASNIGPTEAFF.

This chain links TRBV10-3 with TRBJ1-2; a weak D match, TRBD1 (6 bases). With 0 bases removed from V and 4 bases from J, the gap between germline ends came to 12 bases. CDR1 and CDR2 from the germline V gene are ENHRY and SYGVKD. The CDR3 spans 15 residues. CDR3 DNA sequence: TGTGCCATCAGTGAGTCAGGCAGGGGAACCTATGGCTACACCTTC. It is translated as CAISESGRGTYGYTF.

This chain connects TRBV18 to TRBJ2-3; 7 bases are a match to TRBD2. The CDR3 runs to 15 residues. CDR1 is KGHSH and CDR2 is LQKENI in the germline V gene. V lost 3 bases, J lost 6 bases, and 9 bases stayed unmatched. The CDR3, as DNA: TGTGCCAGCTCACCTCTAGCGGCAACACAGGATACGCAGTATTTT. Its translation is CASSPLAATQDTQYF.

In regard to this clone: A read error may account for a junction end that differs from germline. The CDR3 bases are TGCGCCAGCACCGTTCAACCCAAACGCCAAGGGACCCAGTACTTC. It yields the protein CASTVQPKRQGTQYF. The rearrangement uses TRBV10-1 and TRBJ2-5; no definite D call. The germline V gene has CDR1 WNHNN and CDR2 SYGVQD (reference sequence). The CDR3 is 15 amino acids.

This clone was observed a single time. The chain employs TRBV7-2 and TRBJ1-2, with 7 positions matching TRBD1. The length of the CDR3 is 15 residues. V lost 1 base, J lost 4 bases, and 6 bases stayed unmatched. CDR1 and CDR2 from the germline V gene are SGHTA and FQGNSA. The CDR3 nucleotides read TGTGCCAGCAGCTTAGACGCTGGACAGGTCTATGGCTACACCTTC. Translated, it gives CASSLDAGQVYGYTF.

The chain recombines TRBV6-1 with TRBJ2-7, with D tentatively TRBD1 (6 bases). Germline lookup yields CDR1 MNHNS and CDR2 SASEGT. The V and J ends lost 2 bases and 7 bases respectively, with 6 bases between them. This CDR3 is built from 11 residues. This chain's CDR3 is CASSERGEQYF. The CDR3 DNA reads TGTGCCAGCAGTGAAAGGGGGGAGCAGTACTTC.

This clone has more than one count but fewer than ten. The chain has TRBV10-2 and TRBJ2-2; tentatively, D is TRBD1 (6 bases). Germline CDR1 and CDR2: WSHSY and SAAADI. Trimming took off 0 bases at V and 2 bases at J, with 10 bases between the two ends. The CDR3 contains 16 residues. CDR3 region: CASSESRQVNTGELFF. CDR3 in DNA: TGCGCCAGCAGTGAGTCTAGACAGGTTAACACCGGGGAGCTGTTTTTT.

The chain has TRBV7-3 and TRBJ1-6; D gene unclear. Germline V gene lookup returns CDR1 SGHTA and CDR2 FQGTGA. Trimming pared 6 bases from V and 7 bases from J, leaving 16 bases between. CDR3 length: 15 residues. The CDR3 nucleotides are TGTGCCAGCAGTCAGATCGGGTCCGGGAATTCACCCCTCCACTTT. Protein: CASSQIGSGNSPLHF.

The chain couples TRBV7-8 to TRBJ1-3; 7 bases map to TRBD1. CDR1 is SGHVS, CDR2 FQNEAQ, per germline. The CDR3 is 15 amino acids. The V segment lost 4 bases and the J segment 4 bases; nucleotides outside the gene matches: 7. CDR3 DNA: TGTGCCAGCAGCTCCGAAACAGGGGTCGGAAACACCATATATTTT. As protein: CASSSETGVGNTIYF.

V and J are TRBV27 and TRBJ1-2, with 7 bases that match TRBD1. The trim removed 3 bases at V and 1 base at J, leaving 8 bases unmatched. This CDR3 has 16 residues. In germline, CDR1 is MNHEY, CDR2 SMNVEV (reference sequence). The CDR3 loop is CASSLSRDSLNYGYTF. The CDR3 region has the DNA TGTGCCAGCAGTTTGTCAAGGGACAGCCTTAACTATGGCTACACCTTC.

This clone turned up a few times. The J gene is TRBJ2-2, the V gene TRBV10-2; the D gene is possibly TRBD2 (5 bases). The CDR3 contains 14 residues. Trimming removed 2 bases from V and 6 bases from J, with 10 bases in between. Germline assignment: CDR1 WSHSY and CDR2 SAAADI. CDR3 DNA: TGCGCCAGCAGTGAGCCAACGGGGTCCGGGGAGCTGTTTTTT. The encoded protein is CASSEPTGSGELFF.

The CDR3 is CASSLTGGNTGELFF. The CDR3 DNA sequence: TGTGCCAGCAGCTTAACGGGCGGGAACACCGGGGAGCTGTTTTTT. The rearrangement joins TRBV7-3 to TRBJ2-2; D gene uncertain. The ends were cut back, 0 bases at V and 1 base at J, with 6 bases in the middle. The germline V gene has CDR1 SGHTA and CDR2 FQGTGA. This CDR3 region has 15 residues.

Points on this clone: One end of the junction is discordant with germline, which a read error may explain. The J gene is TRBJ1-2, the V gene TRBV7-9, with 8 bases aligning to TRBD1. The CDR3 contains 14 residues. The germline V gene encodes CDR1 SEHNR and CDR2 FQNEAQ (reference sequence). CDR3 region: CASRFGQGGNGYTF. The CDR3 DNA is TGTGCCAGCCGCTTCGGACAGGGAGGTAATGGCTACACCTTC.

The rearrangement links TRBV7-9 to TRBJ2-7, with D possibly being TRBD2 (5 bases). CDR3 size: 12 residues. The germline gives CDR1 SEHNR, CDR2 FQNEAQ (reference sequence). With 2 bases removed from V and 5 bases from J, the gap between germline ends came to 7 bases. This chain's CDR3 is CASSLRGNEQYF. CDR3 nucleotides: TGTGCCAGCAGCTTACGGGGTAACGAGCAGTACTTC.

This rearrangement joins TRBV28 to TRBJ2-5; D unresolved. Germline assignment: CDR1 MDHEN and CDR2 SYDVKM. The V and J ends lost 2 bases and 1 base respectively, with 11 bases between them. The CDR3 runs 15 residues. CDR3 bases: TGTGCCAGCAGTTTAGAGTGGAGAGGCCAAGAGACCCAGTACTTC. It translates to CASSLEWRGQETQYF.

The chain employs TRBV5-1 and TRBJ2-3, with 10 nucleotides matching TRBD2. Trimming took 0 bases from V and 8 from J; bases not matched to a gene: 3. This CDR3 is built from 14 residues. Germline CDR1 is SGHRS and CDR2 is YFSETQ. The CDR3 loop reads CASSLEPSGGTQYF. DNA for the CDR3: TGCGCCAGCAGCTTGGAGCCTAGCGGGGGTACGCAGTATTTT.

CDR3 sequence: CASSRTRPTSGDNQPQHF. DNA for the CDR3: TGTGCCAGCAGCCGAACCCGCCCGACAAGTGGGGACAATCAGCCCCAGCATTTT. The chain links TRBV4-2 to TRBJ1-5; D is uncertain. Germline V gene sequence: CDR1 LGHNA, CDR2 YNFKEQ. Deletions cut 4 bases from V and 3 bases from J, with 22 bases between. The length of the CDR3 is 18 residues.

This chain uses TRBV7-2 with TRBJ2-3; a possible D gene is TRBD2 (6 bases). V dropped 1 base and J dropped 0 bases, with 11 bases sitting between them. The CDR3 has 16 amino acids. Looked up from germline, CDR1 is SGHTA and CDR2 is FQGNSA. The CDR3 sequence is CASSLVGRESTDTQYF. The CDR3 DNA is TGTGCCAGCAGCTTAGTGGGTCGGGAGAGCACAGATACGCAGTATTTT.

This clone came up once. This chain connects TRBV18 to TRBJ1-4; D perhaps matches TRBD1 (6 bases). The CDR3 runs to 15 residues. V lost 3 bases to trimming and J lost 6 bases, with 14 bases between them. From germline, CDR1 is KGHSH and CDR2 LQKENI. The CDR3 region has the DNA TGTGCCAGCTCACCGCAAACAGGGTTGGATGAAAAACTGTTTTTT. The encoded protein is CASSPQTGLDEKLFF.

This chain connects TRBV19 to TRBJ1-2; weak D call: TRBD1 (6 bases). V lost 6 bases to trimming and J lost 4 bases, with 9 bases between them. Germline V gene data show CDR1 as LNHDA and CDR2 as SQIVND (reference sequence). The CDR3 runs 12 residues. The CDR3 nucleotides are TGTGCCAGTAGGGACAGAGGCTATGGCTACACCTTC. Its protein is CASRDRGYGYTF.

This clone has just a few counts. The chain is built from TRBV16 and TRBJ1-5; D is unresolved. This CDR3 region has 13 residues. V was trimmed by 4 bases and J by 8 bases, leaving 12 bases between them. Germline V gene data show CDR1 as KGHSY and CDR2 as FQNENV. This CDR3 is CASSLSWREPQHF. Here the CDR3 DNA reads TGTGCCAGCAGCCTATCCTGGAGGGAGCCCCAGCATTTT.

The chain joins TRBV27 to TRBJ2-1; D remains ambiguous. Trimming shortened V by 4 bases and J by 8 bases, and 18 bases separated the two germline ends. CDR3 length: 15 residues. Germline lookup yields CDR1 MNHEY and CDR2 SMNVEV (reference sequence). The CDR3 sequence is CASSSRTSYLHEQFF. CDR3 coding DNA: TGTGCCAGCAGTTCTCGGACGTCGTATCTGCATGAGCAGTTCTTC.